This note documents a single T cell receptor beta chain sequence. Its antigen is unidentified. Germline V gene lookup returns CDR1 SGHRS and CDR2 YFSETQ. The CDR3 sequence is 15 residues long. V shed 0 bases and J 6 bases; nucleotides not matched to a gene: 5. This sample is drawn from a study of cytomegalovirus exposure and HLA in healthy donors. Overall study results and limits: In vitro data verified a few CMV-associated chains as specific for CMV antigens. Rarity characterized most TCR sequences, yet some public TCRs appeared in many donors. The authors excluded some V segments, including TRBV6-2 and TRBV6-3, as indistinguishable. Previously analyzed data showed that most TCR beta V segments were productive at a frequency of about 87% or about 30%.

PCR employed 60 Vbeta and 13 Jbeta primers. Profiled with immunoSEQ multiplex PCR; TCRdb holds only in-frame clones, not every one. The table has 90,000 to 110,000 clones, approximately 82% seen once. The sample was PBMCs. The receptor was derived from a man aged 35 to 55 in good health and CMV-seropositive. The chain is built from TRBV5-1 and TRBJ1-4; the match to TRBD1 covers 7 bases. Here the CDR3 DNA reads TGCGCCAGCAGCTTGGACGGGACAGCTTATGAAAAACTGTTTTTT. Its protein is CASSLDGTAYEKLFF.